This record looks at one T cell receptor beta chain sequence and its context. This clone has more than one count but fewer than ten. Its antigen remains undetermined. Base qualities are not provided; no much larger clone lies one nucleotide away. The germline V gene gives CDR1 as SNHLY and CDR2 as FYNNEI. CDR3 length: 13 amino acids, cysteine to phenylalanine. Only CDR3 DNA is held: 39 bases, read in frame from base 1. The junction shows trimming of 6 bases on V and 0 bases on J, plus 8 bases between the germline ends. This specimen comes from a study of T cells in localized non-small cell lung cancer (dated by TCRdb to 2018 to 2021). Regarding the study in general: The study analyzed T cell repertoires of 236 early-stage NSCLC patients, comparing tumors and uninvolved tumor-adjacent lungs. A mean age of around 66 years was recorded for the NSCLC patients, of whom roughly 130 were male and 95 to 110 were female. The cohort was made up of hundreds of treatment-naive NSCLC patients whose localized lung tumors had been resected.

TCR beta CDR3 regions were sequenced from DNA using the immunoSEQ Assay. The published analysis was carried out like this. T cell density was computed as TCR beta template counts normalized to usable DNA estimated by amplifying housekeeping genes. Using the preseqR package, richness was estimated by extrapolating to 120,000 templates for tissue samples and 400,000 templates for PBMC samples. Clonality was defined as one minus Pielou's evenness. Tissue-enriched TCRs were identified through differential abundance testing performed on productive amino-acid clonotypes, with a minimum total count of 5 and an alpha of 0.1. The Jaccard Index and the Morisita Overlap Index were used to measure repertoire overlap between compartments. GLIPH clustered TCR beta CDR3s with public tetramer-defined viral CDR3s; viral motifs required at least three viral sequences plus V-gene enrichment. Imported from immuneACCESS, the table was reduced by TCRdb to in-frame sequences with V and J called. These copies leave out some clones; in studies compared against another copy, an unresolved V gene accounts for under half, and the cause of the remainder is not known. V and J calls plus clone size are reproduced from that table; the DNA served to infer D and trimming. The sample has 65,000 to 80,000 clones on record, about 81% of them singletons. The top ten clonotypes cover 1.3% of the sample.

At diagnosis, tumor, uninvolved tumor-adjacent lung and peripheral blood were collected and then preserved as a mix of FFPE and fresh-frozen material. For TCR repertoire profiling, the blood samples were analyzed as peripheral blood mononuclear cells. Study-wide conclusions, independent of this receptor: The highest T cell clonality was observed in uninvolved tumor-adjacent lung, where clonality exceeded that of tumor, suggesting that antigenic responses were more focused in uninvolved tumor-adjacent lung. Of the top 100 tumor clones, a median of 57 were detected in paired uninvolved adjacent lung; approximately 28 were also among that lung's top 100. Multi-region tumor sequencing was not performed, so intratumor heterogeneity could not be excluded. Because of the exploratory design, TCR variables were selected using unadjusted p-values without false-discovery rate correction. Higher blood T cell density associated with longer overall survival, while higher adjacent-lung clonality associated with shorter survival.

Recombination linked TRBV2 to TRBJ2-5, and perhaps TRBD2 as D gene, on 5 matching bases. The source material was peripheral blood, sampled before any cancer treatment. This receptor was taken from a female donor aged 60 or older with stage I lung adenocarcinoma. The DNA sequence reads TGTGCCAGCAGGGACTGGAACCAAGAGACCCAGTACTTC. The encoded protein is CASRDWNQETQYF. Here the CDR3 is joined to the reference TRBV2 and TRBJ2-5 genes, and the full variable domain is: EPEVTQTPSHQVTQMGQEVILRCVPISNHLYFYWYRQILGQKVEFLVSFYNNEISEKSEIFDDQFSVERPDGSNFTLKIRSTKLEDSAMYFCASRDWNQETQYFGPGTRLLVL.